This T cell receptor beta chain was retrieved from a study of spatial heterogeneity in lung cancer. Overall study context: Within raw reads, each unique TCR and UMI combination appeared on average more than ten times.

This clonotype was picked up many times. Its antigen is undetermined. Time point defined: sample taken at primary tumor resection. Sequencing of whole RNA from tumor, nontumor lung or frozen PBMC involved no sorting. Samples were donated by 72 untreated early-stage non-small cell lung cancer patients. The CDR3 is 16 residues long. Germline assignment: CDR1 LNHNV and CDR2 YYDKDF (reference sequence). V dropped 2 bases and J dropped 5 bases, with 19 bases sitting between them. Findings and caveats of the study: Ubiquitous expanded tumor TCRs appeared in blood more at resection than follow-up.

Every TCR cDNA molecule bore a unique molecular identifier. A single record per CDR3 protein comes from TCRdb applying MiXCR to the 5' RACE reads. The sample shows 55,000 to 75,000 distinct CDR3 sequences, around 8.2% of them seen only once. The sequence came from a female donor with early-stage non-small cell lung cancer. The starting material was PBMCs, obtained at surgery. This sequence joins TRBV15 and TRBJ2-7; D is possibly TRBD2 (6 bases). The CDR3 bases are TGTGCCACCAGCAGAATACCTAGCGCCGATTCCCACGAGCAGTACTTC. This codes for CATSRIPSADSHEQYF.